This T cell receptor (beta chain) stems from a study of blood T cell repertoires in COVID-19. Study overall: PBMCs, B-cell-depleted T cells, or T cells provided the cDNA or gDNA that made up the material.

The data were produced by immunoSEQ multiplex PCR, yet TCRdb's version contains in-frame clones alone and is incomplete. Of under 150,000 clones listed, 85% were seen once; the top ten hold 11%. This clone has a handful of counts. Looked up from germline, CDR1 is KGHSH and CDR2 is LQKENI. This CDR3 contains 11 residues. Trimming left V 5 bases short and J 3 bases short, with 4 bases between. Sequenced material: peripheral blood. This sequence joins TRBV18 and TRBJ1-2; no firm D call. The TCR originated in an elderly man with acute or convalescent COVID-19. The CDR3 here is CASSTYYGYTF. The CDR3 DNA follows: TGTGCCAGCTCAACATACTATGGCTACACCTTC.